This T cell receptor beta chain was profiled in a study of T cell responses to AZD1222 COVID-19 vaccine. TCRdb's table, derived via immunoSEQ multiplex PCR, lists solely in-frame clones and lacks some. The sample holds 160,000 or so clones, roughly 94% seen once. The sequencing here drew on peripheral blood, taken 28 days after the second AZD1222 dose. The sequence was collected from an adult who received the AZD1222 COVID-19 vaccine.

The CDR3 reads CASSPGQLINQPQHF. Here the CDR3 DNA reads TGTGCCAGCTCACCAGGACAGTTAATCAATCAGCCCCAGCATTTT. The chain recombines TRBV18 with TRBJ1-5; D may be TRBD1 (6 bases). V lost 2 bases and J 3 bases, leaving 11 bases between the germline ends. The CDR3 consists of 15 residues. The germline CDR1 and CDR2 sequences are KGHSH and LQKENI.